These 25 T cell receptor beta chains came from one sample sequenced in a study of identical twins. Via MiXCR, TCRdb re-called the 5' RACE reads, giving one row per CDR3 protein. The data contain about 200,000 distinct CDR3 sequences, over 9.5% of them singletons. The specimen sequenced was memory T cells sorted from blood. All receptors derive from a man aged 45 to 65 in good health.

In its sample, this clonotype was seen a few times. This rearrangement joins TRBV20-1 to TRBJ2-1; 7 bases line up with TRBD2. Trimming removed 6 bases from V and 3 bases from J; junction bases left unmatched: 11. In germline, CDR1 is DFQATT, CDR2 SNEGSKA (reference sequence). The CDR3 spans 15 residues. The DNA of the CDR3 is TGCAGTGCGAGACAAGCGGGAAGACGCTACAATGAGCAGTTCTTC. It codes for CSARQAGRRYNEQFF.

This clonotype has a handful of counts. The rearrangement joins TRBV6-1 to TRBJ1-2; possible D gene TRBD1, 6 bases. Germline assignment: CDR1 MNHNS and CDR2 SASEGT. V lost 4 bases and J 5 bases, leaving 17 bases between the germline ends. This CDR3 region has 15 residues. The CDR3 DNA follows: TGTGCCAGCAGTGTAACGGGGGCCGGCATATATGGCTACACCTTC. This translates into CASSVTGAGIYGYTF.

V gene TRBV25-1 combines with J gene TRBJ2-7; 7 bases fit TRBD1. The CDR3 sequence is 13 residues long. The trim removed 9 bases at V and 0 bases at J, leaving 5 bases unmatched. Germline-derived CDR1 and CDR2 are MGHDK and SYGVNS. The CDR3, as DNA: TGTGCCAGTGGCCGGGACAGCTCCTACGAGCAGTACTTC. Its protein product is CASGRDSSYEQYF.

This clonotype was detected only a few times. The gene calls are TRBV27 and TRBJ1-5; weak D call: TRBD1 (5 bases). The CDR3 is 15 amino acids. V lost 3 bases and J 4 bases, leaving 13 bases between the germline ends. Germline V gene lookup returns CDR1 MNHEY and CDR2 SMNVEV (reference sequence). CDR3 in amino acids: CASSFGGVGNQPQHF. In nucleotides, the CDR3 is TGTGCCAGCAGTTTTGGAGGGGTCGGGAATCAGCCCCAGCATTTT.

The V and J genes are TRBV7-9 and TRBJ1-6; no clear D. The CDR3 runs 15 residues. Per the germline V gene, CDR1 is SEHNR and CDR2 is FQNEAQ (reference sequence). Deletions cut 5 bases from V and 0 bases from J, with 8 bases between. The CDR3: CASSGQSSYNSPLHF. DNA for the CDR3: TGTGCCAGCAGCGGCCAAAGCTCCTATAATTCACCCCTCCACTTT.

This clonotype was seen a few times. DNA for the CDR3: TGTGCCAGCAGCTTAGTCGACAGGGGCTATGGCTACACCTTC. This translates into CASSLVDRGYGYTF. This rearrangement joins TRBV7-2 to TRBJ1-2; 8 bases line up with TRBD1. V lost 1 base to trimming and J lost 4 bases; unmatched junction nucleotides: 2. The CDR3 contains 14 residues. CDR1 SGHTA and CDR2 FQGNSA come from the germline V gene. The whole variable domain, filled in from reference TRBV7-2 and TRBJ1-2, reads GAGVSQSPSNKVTEKGKDVELRCDPISGHTALYWYRQSLGQGLEFLIYFQGNSAPDKSGLPSDRFSAERTGGSVSTLTIQRTQQEDSAVYLCASSLVDRGYGYTFGSGTRLTVV.

This clonotype was counted a few times. The chain couples TRBV6-1 to TRBJ2-7; D remains ambiguous. Germline CDR1 reads MNHNS; CDR2 reads SASEGT. The CDR3 loop spans 14 amino acids. The ends were cut back, 3 bases at V and 0 bases at J, with 9 bases in the middle. CDR3 nucleotides: TGTGCCAGCAGTGATCGGGCCGGCTCCTACGAGCAGTACTTC. This codes for CASSDRAGSYEQYF.

This clonotype was recorded at least ten times. This chain connects TRBV7-3 to TRBJ2-2; 7 bases align to TRBD2. Germline values: CDR1 SGHTA, CDR2 FQGTGA. With V trimmed by 2 bases and J by 0 bases, 0 bases remained unmatched. This CDR3 contains 15 residues. CDR3 DNA sequence: TGTGCCAGCAGCTTACTAGCGGCGAACACCGGGGAGCTGTTTTTT. Amino acid sequence: CASSLLAANTGELFF.

The V call is TRBV7-8, the J call TRBJ2-5, with D possibly being TRBD2 (7 bases). Germline V gives CDR1 SGHVS, CDR2 FQNEAQ. Trimming pared 5 bases from V and 4 bases from J, leaving 20 bases between. This CDR3 is built from 16 residues. The chain's CDR3 is CASSTRGRGGSETQYF. CDR3 nucleotide sequence: TGTGCCAGCAGCACCAGAGGAAGGGGGGGCTCAGAGACCCAGTACTTC.

This clonotype was recorded many times. This rearrangement joins TRBV29-1 to TRBJ2-1, with unresolved D. Between the trimmed V and J ends, which lost 0 bases and 6 bases, there was a span of 9 bases. The CDR3 contains 13 residues. Germline-derived CDR1 and CDR2 are SQVTM and ANQGSEA. The CDR3 reads CSVEESQGNEQFF. In DNA, the CDR3 is TGCAGCGTTGAAGAAAGCCAAGGCAATGAGCAGTTCTTC.

This clonotype was detected ten times or more. J is TRBJ2-5 and V is TRBV7-2, with 7 positions matching TRBD2. The CDR3 runs to 15 residues. V lost 4 bases, J lost 5 bases, and 10 bases stayed unmatched. In germline, CDR1 is SGHTA, CDR2 FQGNSA. CDR3 loop: CASSSGGRVGETQYF. CDR3 bases: TGTGCCAGCAGCTCCGGCGGGAGAGTTGGGGAGACCCAGTACTTC.

This clonotype occurred a few times. The V call is TRBV6-1, the J call TRBJ2-3, with a tentative D call TRBD1 (7 bases). V was pared by 1 base and J by 4 bases, with 15 bases between. Germline CDR1 is MNHNS and CDR2 is SASEGT. The CDR3 is made up of 16 amino acids. The CDR3 loop reads CASSEVGGGSPDTQYF. The CDR3 DNA follows: TGTGCCAGCAGTGAAGTAGGAGGGGGCAGCCCAGATACGCAGTATTTT.

The chain recombines TRBV7-8 with TRBJ2-7; D is unresolved. V was cut by 1 base and J by 3 bases, with 10 bases left in between. The V gene's germline CDR1 is SGHVS and CDR2 FQNEAQ. This CDR3 comprises 14 residues. The CDR3 DNA follows: TGTGCCAGCAGCTTAGGACCAGGCGGCTACGAGCAGTACTTC. Amino acid sequence: CASSLGPGGYEQYF.

This clonotype was seen only a few times. The chain has TRBV20-1 and TRBJ2-7; tentatively, D is TRBD1 (5 bases). The germline V gene encodes CDR1 DFQATT and CDR2 SNEGSKA (reference sequence). The V end lost 4 bases, the J end lost 7 bases, and 11 bases lay between the germline ends. The CDR3 consists of 11 residues. CDR3 sequence (DNA): TGCAGTGCTATGCAGGGTTGGGAGCAGTACTTC. Protein: CSAMQGWEQYF.

The V call is TRBV19, the J call TRBJ1-2, with no clear D. V dropped 5 bases and J dropped 3 bases, with 7 bases sitting between them. Germline V gives CDR1 LNHDA, CDR2 SQIVND (reference sequence). This CDR3 is 12 amino acids long. The CDR3 DNA follows: TGTGCCAGTAGTGCAGCCTACTATGGCTACACCTTC. This encodes CASSAAYYGYTF.

This clonotype was picked up many times. The V gene is TRBV27, the J gene TRBJ2-2; the D gene is possibly TRBD1 (6 bases). Germline lookup yields CDR1 MNHEY and CDR2 SMNVEV (reference sequence). Trimming pared 8 bases from V and 0 bases from J, leaving 13 bases between. The CDR3 contains 15 residues. In DNA, the CDR3 is TGTGCCAGCCGGTTAACAGGGACGAACACCGGGGAGCTGTTTTTT. Residues: CASRLTGTNTGELFF.

The CDR3 region has the DNA TGTGCCAGCAGCCAAGATCTCACCGGGGAGCAGTACTTC. Protein product: CASSQDLTGEQYF. V gene TRBV4-2 combines with J gene TRBJ2-7, with D unresolved. This CDR3 has 13 residues. The V and J ends lost 0 bases and 7 bases respectively, with 10 bases between them. Germline V lookup: CDR1 LGHNA, CDR2 YNFKEQ.

This clonotype was recorded at least ten times. The rearrangement links TRBV6-1 to TRBJ1-5, with TRBD1 matching 8 bases. J was trimmed by 7 bases and V by 7 bases; bases with no gene match: 9. Germline V CDR1 and CDR2: MNHNS, SASEGT. This CDR3 contains 14 residues. CDR3: CASTRTGSWQPQHF. The CDR3 DNA is TGTGCCAGCACTAGGACAGGGTCTTGGCAGCCCCAGCATTTT.

In its sample, this clonotype is medium-sized. The chain uses TRBV12-3 or TRBV12-4 and TRBJ1-2; 8 positions agree with TRBD1. The J segment lost 0 bases and the V segment lost 4 bases, leaving 4 bases of the junction unmatched. The CDR3 loop spans 15 amino acids. In DNA form, the CDR3 reads TGTGCCAGCAGTTCCCGGGGACAGGCTAACTATGGCTACACCTTC. Residues: CASSSRGQANYGYTF.

This clonotype has ten or more counts. V gene TRBV15 combines with J gene TRBJ2-7, with D possibly TRBD1 on 5 matching bases. V was pared by 0 bases and J by 7 bases, with 7 bases between. Germline-derived CDR1 and CDR2 are LNHNV and YYDKDF (reference sequence). The CDR3 extends over 12 amino acids. The CDR3 DNA is TGTGCCACCAGCAGAGAATGGACAGAGCAGTACTTC. This encodes CATSREWTEQYF.

This clonotype was counted a few times. CDR3: CASSRGLATRNEQFF. CDR3 in DNA: TGTGCCAGCAGCCGCGGACTAGCGACGCGGAACGAGCAGTTCTTC. The chain recombines TRBV6-2 or TRBV6-3 with TRBJ2-1; 9 bases align to TRBD2. Germline V gene data show CDR1 as MNHEY and CDR2 as SVGEGT. The V gene end was trimmed by 6 bases and the J gene end by 10 bases; junction bases not matched to a gene: 13. CDR3 length: 15 residues.

Details on this clonotype: One end of the junction fails to match germline, which may point to a read error. V gene TRBV7-2 combines with J gene TRBJ1-4, with 10 bases identical to TRBD1. Germline values: CDR1 SGHTA, CDR2 FQGNSA. There are 16 residues in the CDR3. For the CDR3, the DNA is TGTGCCAGCCGCTTAGCGAGGGGACAGGGGAGGCAAAAACTGTTTTTT. As protein: CASRLARGQGRQKLFF.

V is TRBV19 and J is TRBJ2-1; perhaps D is TRBD1 or TRBD2 (5 bases each). The V end was cut by 10 bases, the J end by 0 bases, with 10 bases between. The germline V gene has CDR1 LNHDA and CDR2 SQIVND (reference sequence). The CDR3 is 13 residues long. The CDR3 nucleotides are TGTGCCACCAGGGACGGCTCCTACAATGAGCAGTTCTTC. It specifies CATRDGSYNEQFF.

This clonotype was seen ten or more times. This sequence joins TRBV20-1 and TRBJ2-7; TRBD2 matches at 11 bases. The CDR3 extends over 13 amino acids. Germline V gene lookup returns CDR1 DFQATT and CDR2 SNEGSKA (reference sequence). The V gene end was trimmed by 4 bases and the J gene end by 4 bases; junction bases not matched to a gene: 3. CDR3 sequence: CSAMTSGVYEQYF. The CDR3 nucleotides are TGCAGTGCTATGACTAGCGGGGTGTACGAGCAGTACTTC.

V and J are TRBV4-1 and TRBJ1-4, with D uncertain. Germline CDR1 reads MGHRA; CDR2 reads YSYEKL. This CDR3 region has 12 residues. V dropped 0 bases and J dropped 4 bases, with 0 bases sitting between them. Here the CDR3 DNA reads TGCGCCAGCAGCCAAGATAATGAAAAACTGTTTTTT. It translates to CASSQDNEKLFF.